What follows are 5 T cell receptor beta chains derived from one specimen sequenced in a study of blood T cell repertoires in COVID-19. Produced via immunoSEQ multiplex PCR; TCRdb's table is partial and in-frame only. Here the sample spans 100,000 to 150,000 clones, approximately 91% being singletons. Sequencing used peripheral blood. The receptor set was obtained from a woman of 80 years or more with acute or convalescent COVID-19.

The rearrangement uses TRBV7-9 and TRBJ2-3; 7 nucleotides line up with TRBD2. The germline V gene has CDR1 SEHNR and CDR2 FQNEAQ (reference sequence). The CDR3 runs to 15 residues. J gave up 2 bases and V 4 bases, and 6 bases lay outside the gene matches. CDR3 protein: CASSSSSGATDTQYF. CDR3 nucleotides: TGTGCCAGCAGCTCGTCCAGCGGGGCCACAGATACGCAGTATTTT.

V is TRBV20-1 and J is TRBJ2-4; D may be TRBD1 (5 bases). Trimming removed 3 bases at V and 0 bases at J, with 24 bases between. Germline CDR1 and CDR2: DFQATT and SNEGSKA (reference sequence). This CDR3 spans 19 amino acids. This CDR3 is CSASRGPPVLSLAKNIQYF. CDR3 DNA sequence: TGCAGTGCTAGTAGGGGCCCGCCTGTTTTATCCCTAGCCAAAAACATTCAGTACTTC.

As concerns this clone: The identical CDR3 is also encoded by other nucleotide sequences in the sample. This sequence joins TRBV6-2 or TRBV6-3 and TRBJ1-6; tentatively, D is TRBD1 (5 bases). Germline CDR1 and CDR2: MNHEY and SVGEGT. The CDR3 loop spans 14 amino acids. The V end was cut by 3 bases, the J end by 7 bases, with 10 bases between. For the CDR3, the DNA is TGTGCCAGCAGTTATTCGGGGGGAAATTCACCCCTCCACTTT. It yields the protein CASSYSGGNSPLHF.

J is TRBJ2-7 and V is TRBV5-1; maybe TRBD2 (6 bases). CDR3 length equals 13 residues. The germline V gene encodes CDR1 SGHRS and CDR2 YFSETQ. Trimming took 6 bases from V and 4 from J, leaving 14 bases between them. As DNA, the CDR3 is TGCGCCAGCAAGGAAGGAGGGGAATACGAGCAGTACTTC. Translation gives CASKEGGEYEQYF. Supplemented by reference TRBV5-1 and TRBJ2-7, the full variable domain reads KAGVTQTPRYLIKTRGQQVTLSCSPISGHRSVSWYQQTPGQGLQFLFEYFSETQRNKGNFPGRFSGRQFSNSRSEMNVSTLELGDSALYLCASKEGGEYEQYFGPGTRLTVT.

The chain joins TRBV19 to TRBJ2-7, with 7 bases fitting TRBD1. The CDR3 totals 13 residues. The V gene end was trimmed by 8 bases and the J gene end by 1 base; junction bases not matched to a gene: 5. Germline-derived CDR1 and CDR2 are LNHDA and SQIVND (reference sequence). The CDR3 here is CASRNRGSYEQYF. CDR3 sequence (DNA): TGTGCCAGTCGCAACAGGGGATCCTACGAGCAGTACTTC.